These 10 T cell receptor beta chains share one sample of origin, sequenced in a study of blood T cell repertoires in COVID-19. Sequencing was performed with immunoSEQ multiplex PCR; in TCRdb, only in-frame clones are kept and a portion is missing. The table shows roughly 280,000 clones, with approximately 82% occurring only once. The sequenced sample consisted of peripheral blood. Receptors originate from a man aged 55 to 70 who had recovered from COVID-19.

This chain connects TRBV12-3 or TRBV12-4 to TRBJ1-2, with D possibly TRBD1 on 5 matching bases. This CDR3 region has 13 residues. The V and J ends lost 4 bases and 7 bases respectively, with 13 bases between them. The CDR3: CASSSAGISGYTF. For the CDR3, the DNA is TGTGCCAGCAGTTCGGCAGGGATAAGTGGCTACACCTTC.

In the case of this clone: Other DNA sequences from this sample encode an identical CDR3 as well. The chain recombines TRBV5-1 with TRBJ1-4; D is unclear. CDR3 size: 14 residues. Germline values: CDR1 SGHRS, CDR2 YFSETQ. Trimming stripped 0 bases from V and 0 bases from J, with 3 bases between. The CDR3 DNA follows: TGCGCCAGCAGCTTGGCTGCAACTAATGAAAAACTGTTTTTT. It encodes CASSLAATNEKLFF.

The gene calls are TRBV25-1 and TRBJ1-1, with D tentatively TRBD1 (6 bases). The germline CDR1 and CDR2 sequences are MGHDK and SYGVNS. The CDR3 covers 14 residues. The V gene lost 1 base and the J gene lost 4 bases, with 10 bases spanning the gap. CDR3 in DNA: TGTGCCAGCAGTGAATCGACAGGCAGCACTGAAGCTTTCTTT. This codes for CASSESTGSTEAFF.

This clone was found once. This rearrangement joins TRBV5-1 to TRBJ2-7, with unresolved D. Trimming pared 0 bases from V and 4 bases from J, leaving 8 bases between. Per the germline V gene, CDR1 is SGHRS and CDR2 is YFSETQ. This CDR3 has 13 residues. The CDR3: CASSLGSQYEQYF. Here the CDR3 DNA reads TGCGCCAGCAGCTTGGGTTCCCAGTACGAGCAGTACTTC. The whole variable domain, remainder taken from reference TRBV5-1 and TRBJ2-7, is KAGVTQTPRYLIKTRGQQVTLSCSPISGHRSVSWYQQTPGQGLQFLFEYFSETQRNKGNFPGRFSGRQFSNSRSEMNVSTLELGDSALYLCASSLGSQYEQYFGPGTRLTVT.

In its sample, this clone was seen once. This rearrangement joins TRBV2 to TRBJ2-1; D might be TRBD2 (6 bases). Trimming took 4 bases from V and 4 from J, leaving 23 bases between them. Germline V gene data show CDR1 as SNHLY and CDR2 as FYNNEI. This CDR3 spans 18 amino acids. In DNA form, the CDR3 reads TGTGCCAGCAGTGTGTACGTCAGGCGGGCTAGCGCGTACAATGAGCAGTTCTTC. Protein sequence: CASSVYVRRASAYNEQFF.

The chain employs TRBV29-1 and TRBJ1-1, with D maybe TRBD1 (6 bases). CDR3 length: 12 amino acids. Germline V lookup: CDR1 SQVTM, CDR2 ANQGSEA. Trimming took 7 bases from V and 6 from J, leaving 15 bases between them. The CDR3 loop reads CSDQQGPPEAFF. The CDR3 DNA reads TGCAGCGATCAACAGGGCCCCCCTGAAGCTTTCTTT.

This sequence joins TRBV5-4 and TRBJ2-7, with a possible D match to TRBD2 (5 bases). V dropped 1 base and J dropped 1 base, with 6 bases sitting between them. Germline CDR1 and CDR2: SGHNT and YYREEE (reference sequence). The CDR3 is 13 residues long. In DNA form, the CDR3 reads TGTGCCAGCAGCTTGCGGGATTCCTACGAGCAGTACTTC. Translation gives CASSLRDSYEQYF.

This clone was observed a handful of times. The V call is TRBV30, the J call TRBJ2-7, with D maybe TRBD1 (6 bases). The V gene lost 5 bases and the J gene lost 3 bases, with 20 bases spanning the gap. The CDR3 loop spans 15 amino acids. Germline loops: CDR1 GTSNPN, CDR2 SVGIG (reference sequence). This CDR3 reads CAWGATRTAFYEQYF. The CDR3 coding sequence is TGTGCCTGGGGAGCCACTCGGACAGCCTTCTACGAGCAGTACTTC.

The sample holds a few counts of this clone. The genes are TRBV6-5 and TRBJ1-3; D is perhaps TRBD1 (5 bases). Germline CDR1 is MNHEY and CDR2 is SVGAGI. V was clipped by 4 bases and J by 0 bases, with 10 bases between them. The CDR3 contains 15 residues. This CDR3 is CASSLGGYSGNTIYF. In DNA form, the CDR3 reads TGTGCCAGCAGTTTGGGGGGGTACTCTGGAAACACCATATATTTT.

The chain uses TRBV4-2 and TRBJ1-6; D is possibly TRBD1 (5 bases). This CDR3 is 13 amino acids long. The V and J ends lost 7 bases and 9 bases respectively, with 13 bases between them. Germline CDR1 reads LGHNA; CDR2 reads YNFKEQ. DNA of the CDR3: TGTGCCAGCACCGGGTCTGACAGTTCACCCCTCCACTTT. Encoded protein: CASTGSDSSPLHF.